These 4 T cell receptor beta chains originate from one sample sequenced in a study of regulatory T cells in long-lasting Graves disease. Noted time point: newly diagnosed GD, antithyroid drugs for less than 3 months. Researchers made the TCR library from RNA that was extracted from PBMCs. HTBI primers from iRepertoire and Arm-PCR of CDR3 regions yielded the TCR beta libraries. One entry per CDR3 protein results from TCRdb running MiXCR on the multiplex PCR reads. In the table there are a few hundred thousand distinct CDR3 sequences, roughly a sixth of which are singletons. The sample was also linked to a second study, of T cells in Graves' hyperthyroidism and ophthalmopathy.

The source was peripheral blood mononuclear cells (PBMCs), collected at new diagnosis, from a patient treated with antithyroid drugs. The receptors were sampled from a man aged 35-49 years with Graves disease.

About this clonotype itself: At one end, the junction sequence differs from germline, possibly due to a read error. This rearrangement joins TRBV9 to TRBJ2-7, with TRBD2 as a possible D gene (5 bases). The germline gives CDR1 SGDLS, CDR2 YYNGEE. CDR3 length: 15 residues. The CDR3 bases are TGTGCCAGCGGCGTAGGTGGGAGATCCTCCTACGAGCAGTACTTC. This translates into CASGVGGRSSYEQYF.

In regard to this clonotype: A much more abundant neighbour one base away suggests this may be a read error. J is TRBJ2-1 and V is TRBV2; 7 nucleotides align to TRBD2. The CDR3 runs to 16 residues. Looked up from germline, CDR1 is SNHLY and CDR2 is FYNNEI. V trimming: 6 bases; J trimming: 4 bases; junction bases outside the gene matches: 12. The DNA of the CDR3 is TGTGCCAGCAGCGCTAGGGTTAGCGGGTGGTACAATGAGCAGTTCTTC. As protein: CASSARVSGWYNEQFF.

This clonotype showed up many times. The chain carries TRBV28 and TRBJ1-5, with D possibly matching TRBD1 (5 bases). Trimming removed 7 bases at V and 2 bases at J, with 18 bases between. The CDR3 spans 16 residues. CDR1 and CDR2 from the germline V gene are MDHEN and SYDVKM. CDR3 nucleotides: TGTGCCAGCACCAAATCGGGGACTCGTGGCAATCAGCCCCAGCATTTT. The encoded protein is CASTKSGTRGNQPQHF.

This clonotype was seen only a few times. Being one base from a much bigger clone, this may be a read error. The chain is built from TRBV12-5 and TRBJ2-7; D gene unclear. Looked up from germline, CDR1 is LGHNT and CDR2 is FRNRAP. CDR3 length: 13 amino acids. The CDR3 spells CASSLYPQYEQYF. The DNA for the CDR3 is TGTGCTAGTAGTTTGTATCCCCAGTACGAGCAGTACTTC.